The 15 T cell receptor beta chains below all came from one sample that was sequenced in a study of identical twins. TCRdb used MiXCR to reprocess the 5' RACE reads, holding one entry per CDR3 protein. The sample consists of approximately 690,000 distinct CDR3 sequences, 6% to 6.5% of them appearing once. The sample taken for sequencing was naive T cells sorted from blood. All receptors derive from a man aged 18 to 30 in good health.

In this sample, this clonotype turned up many times. The chain links TRBV4-2 to TRBJ2-1, with 8 bases identical to TRBD2. The CDR3 totals 15 residues. The J segment lost 4 bases and the V segment lost 4 bases, leaving 6 bases of the junction unmatched. Germline loops: CDR1 LGHNA, CDR2 YNFKEQ. Here the CDR3 reads CASSPKRERYNEQFF. The CDR3 nucleotides are TGTGCCAGCAGCCCCAAGCGGGAGAGGTACAATGAGCAGTTCTTC.

This clonotype was recorded a few times. The J gene is TRBJ2-3, the V gene TRBV29-1, with D possibly being TRBD1 or TRBD2 (5 bases each). The CDR3 is 14 amino acids. The V end lost 4 bases, the J end lost 4 bases, and 15 bases lay between the germline ends. Germline lookup yields CDR1 SQVTM and CDR2 ANQGSEA. The CDR3 is CSVVGAYESDTQYF. CDR3 nucleotide sequence: TGCAGCGTTGTCGGGGCTTACGAGTCAGATACGCAGTATTTT.

There are a few counts of this clonotype. The chain links TRBV30 to TRBJ1-2; a possible D gene is TRBD1 (5 bases). This CDR3 comprises 10 residues. Germline V gives CDR1 GTSNPN, CDR2 SVGIG (reference sequence). Trimming cost V 4 bases and J 6 bases, with 6 bases left between them. CDR3 residues: CAWTGNGYTF. CDR3 coding DNA: TGTGCCTGGACAGGGAATGGCTACACCTTC.

This clonotype was recorded at least ten times. CDR3 nucleotide sequence: TGTGCCAGCGACGGTGGTCAGGGAAGCTACGAGCAGTACTTC. The encoded protein is CASDGGQGSYEQYF. This chain connects TRBV28 to TRBJ2-7, with a tentative D call TRBD1 (5 bases). CDR1 and CDR2 from the germline V gene are MDHEN and SYDVKM. Trimming shortened V by 8 bases and J by 3 bases, and 17 bases separated the two germline ends. CDR3 length equals 14 residues.

This sequence joins TRBV9 and TRBJ2-7, with a possible D match to TRBD2 (6 bases). The V end was cut by 0 bases, the J end by 2 bases, with 12 bases between. The length of the CDR3 is 15 residues. Per germline, CDR1 SGDLS and CDR2 YYNGEE. CDR3 amino acids: CASSVGGTPTYEQYF. The CDR3 DNA follows: TGTGCCAGCAGCGTAGGTGGGACTCCTACCTACGAGCAGTACTTC.

Only a few counts were recorded for this clonotype. The V gene is TRBV7-2, the J gene TRBJ2-7; D remains ambiguous. Trimming pared 1 base from V and 0 bases from J, leaving 7 bases between. The germline V gene has CDR1 SGHTA and CDR2 FQGNSA. The CDR3 extends over 14 amino acids. The CDR3 loop is CASSLEVTSYEQYV. CDR3 in DNA: TGTGCCAGCAGCTTAGAAGTAACCTCCTACGAGCAGTACGTC.

This chain connects TRBV20-1 to TRBJ1-6; D remains ambiguous. CDR3 size: 13 residues. CDR1 DFQATT and CDR2 SNEGSKA come from the germline V gene (reference sequence). Trimming cost V 8 bases and J 6 bases, with 14 bases left between them. This chain's CDR3 is CSLFDTINSPLHF. Written as DNA, the CDR3 is TGCAGTCTGTTCGACACAATTAATTCACCCCTCCACTTT.

This clonotype was seen repeatedly, ten times or more. The genes are TRBV20-1 and TRBJ2-2; D not certain. Germline loops: CDR1 DFQATT, CDR2 SNEGSKA (reference sequence). The germline V and J ends were trimmed by 6 bases and 1 base, with 9 bases remaining between them. This CDR3 region has 13 residues. CDR3: CSARQGNTGELFF. CDR3 in DNA: TGCAGTGCGAGACAAGGGAACACCGGGGAGCTGTTTTTT.

The table lists this clonotype with many counts. The J gene is TRBJ2-3, the V gene TRBV6-1; no clear D. Trimming left V 4 bases short and J 3 bases short, with 8 bases between. The CDR3 has 13 residues. Germline V gives CDR1 MNHNS, CDR2 SASEGT. Here the CDR3 reads CASSGPSTDTQYF. Here the CDR3 DNA reads TGTGCCAGCAGTGGGCCTAGTACAGATACGCAGTATTTT.

This clonotype was counted many times. The chain has TRBV5-6 and TRBJ2-6; no clear D. V was shortened by 0 bases and J by 4 bases, with 5 bases between the two germline ends. From germline, CDR1 is SGHDT and CDR2 YYEEEE. CDR3 length: 14 amino acids. The CDR3, as DNA: TGTGCCAGCAGCTTGGAACTCGGGGCCAACGTCCTGACTTTC. Amino acid sequence: CASSLELGANVLTF.

This clonotype was detected many times. The rearrangement uses TRBV5-1 and TRBJ2-2; D not resolved. V lost 2 bases, J lost 1 base, and 9 bases lay in between. The CDR3 runs 15 residues. Germline V gene data show CDR1 as SGHRS and CDR2 as YFSETQ. The CDR3 DNA is TGCGCCAGCAGCTTCGGTCCCGGGAACACCGGGGAGCTGTTTTTT. Its protein is CASSFGPGNTGELFF.

The chain joins TRBV4-3 to TRBJ2-3; D not certain. V was trimmed by 0 bases and J by 9 bases, leaving 10 bases between them. The V gene's germline CDR1 is LGHNA and CDR2 YSLEER. The CDR3 is 13 residues long. CDR3 loop: CASSQESGGTQYF. The CDR3 nucleotides are TGCGCCAGCAGCCAAGAGTCTGGTGGGACGCAGTATTTT.

The genes are TRBV20-1 and TRBJ2-1, with D perhaps matching TRBD2 (6 bases). Trimming stripped 6 bases from V and 2 bases from J, with 11 bases between. The CDR3 is 13 amino acids. CDR1 DFQATT and CDR2 SNEGSKA come from the germline V gene (reference sequence). The CDR3 DNA sequence: TGCAGTGCCATAGCGGAGGCCTACAATGAGCAGTTCTTC. This codes for CSAIAEAYNEQFF.

The rearrangement uses TRBV15 and TRBJ2-5; D not certain. The CDR3 is 12 amino acids. Germline V gene sequence: CDR1 LNHNV, CDR2 YYDKDF (reference sequence). Trimming shortened V by 8 bases and J by 7 bases, and 14 bases separated the two germline ends. In DNA, the CDR3 is TGTGCCACCGGGCCCGGGTTGGGGACCCAGTACTTC. The encoded protein is CATGPGLGTQYF.

This clonotype was seen more than once but under ten times. V gene TRBV7-9 combines with J gene TRBJ2-7, with 10 bases identical to TRBD2. CDR1 is SEHNR and CDR2 is FQNEAQ in the germline V gene (reference sequence). J was trimmed by 4 bases and V by 1 base; bases with no gene match: 4. The CDR3 runs to 15 residues. The CDR3 sequence is CASSLVASGSYEQYV. CDR3 in DNA: TGTGCCAGCAGCTTAGTGGCTAGCGGGAGTTACGAGCAGTACGTC.